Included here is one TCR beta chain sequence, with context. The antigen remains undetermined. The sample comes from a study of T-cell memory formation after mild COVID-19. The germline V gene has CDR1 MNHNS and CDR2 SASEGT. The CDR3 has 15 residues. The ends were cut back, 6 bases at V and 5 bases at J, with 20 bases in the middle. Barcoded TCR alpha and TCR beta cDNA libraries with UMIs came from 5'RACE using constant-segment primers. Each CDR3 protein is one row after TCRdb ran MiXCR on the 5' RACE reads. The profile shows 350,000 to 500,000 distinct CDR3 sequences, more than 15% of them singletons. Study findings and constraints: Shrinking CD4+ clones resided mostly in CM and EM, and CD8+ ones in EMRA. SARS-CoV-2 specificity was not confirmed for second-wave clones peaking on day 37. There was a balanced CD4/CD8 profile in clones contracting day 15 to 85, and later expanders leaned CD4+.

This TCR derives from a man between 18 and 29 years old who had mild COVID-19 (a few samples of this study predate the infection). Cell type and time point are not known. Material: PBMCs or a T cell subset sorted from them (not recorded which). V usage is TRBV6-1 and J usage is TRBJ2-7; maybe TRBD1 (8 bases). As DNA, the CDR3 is TGTGCCAGCAGGAGCTCACAGGGGGGGGTTGACGAGCAGTACGTC. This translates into CASRSSQGGVDEQYV.